The source of this T cell receptor beta chain is a study of regulatory T cells in long-lasting Graves disease. V lost 6 bases and J 0 bases, leaving 12 bases between the germline ends. CDR1 and CDR2 from the germline V gene are PRHDT and FYEKMQ (reference sequence). The CDR3 sequence is 15 residues long. This clonotype was recorded at least ten times. What it recognizes is unknown. The time point here: persistent/refractory GD, antithyroid drugs over 5 years with positive TRAb. Extracted RNA from PBMCs served as the source of the TCR library. Diagnosing Graves' disease relied on the American Thyroid Association guidelines. Recruitment took place at an endocrinology department in Xi'an, China. Study results and caveats: Preferential use of TRBV28, TRBJ1-2 and TRBJ2-5 was seen in persistent disease. Those with persistent disease had in common more public clonotypes (around 2,500) than new patients (roughly 930).

With iRepertoire HTBI primers and Arm-PCR of CDR3 regions, TCR beta libraries were built. TCRdb passed the multiplex PCR reads through MiXCR, listing each CDR3 protein once. The sample records fewer than 400,000 distinct CDR3 sequences, around a fifth being singletons. Specimen: peripheral blood mononuclear cells (PBMCs), collected when the disease was refractory, from a patient treated with antithyroid drugs. J is TRBJ1-5 and V is TRBV13; TRBD1 might be the D (5 bases). The clonotype was recovered from a female donor with Graves disease. The CDR3 loop reads CASSLGGSSNQPQHF. CDR3 DNA sequence: TGTGCCAGCAGTCTTGGGGGGTCTAGCAATCAGCCCCAGCATTTT.